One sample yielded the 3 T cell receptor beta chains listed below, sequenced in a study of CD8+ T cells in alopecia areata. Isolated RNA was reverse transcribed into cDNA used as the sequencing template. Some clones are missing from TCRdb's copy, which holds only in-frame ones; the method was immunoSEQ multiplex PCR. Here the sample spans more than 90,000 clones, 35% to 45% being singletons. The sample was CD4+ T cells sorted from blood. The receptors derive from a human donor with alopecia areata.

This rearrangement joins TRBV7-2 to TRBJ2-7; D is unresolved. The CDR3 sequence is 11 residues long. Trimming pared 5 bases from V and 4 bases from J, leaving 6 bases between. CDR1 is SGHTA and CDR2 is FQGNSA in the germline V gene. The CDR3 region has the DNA TGTGCCAGCAGCGCCGTTTACGAGCAGTACTTC. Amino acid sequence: CASSAVYEQYF.

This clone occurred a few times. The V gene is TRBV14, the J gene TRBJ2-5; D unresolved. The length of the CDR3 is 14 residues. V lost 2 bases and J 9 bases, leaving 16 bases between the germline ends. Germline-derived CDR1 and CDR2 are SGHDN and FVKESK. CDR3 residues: CASSQSQSRSPQYF. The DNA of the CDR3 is TGTGCCAGCAGCCAAAGCCAGAGCAGGAGTCCCCAGTACTTC.

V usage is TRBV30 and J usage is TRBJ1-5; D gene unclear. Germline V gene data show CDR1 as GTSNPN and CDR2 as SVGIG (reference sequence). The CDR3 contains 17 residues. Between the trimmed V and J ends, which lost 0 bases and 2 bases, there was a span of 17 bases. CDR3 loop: CAWSVQSGSIGNQPQHF. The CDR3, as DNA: TGTGCCTGGAGTGTACAGTCAGGATCGATCGGCAATCAGCCCCAGCATTTT.